Each of the 12 T cell receptor beta chains below was sequenced from the same sample in a study of CD8 T cells in ankylosing spondylitis. Study observations and caveats: Blood of patients with ankylosing spondylitis appeared to be characterized by a TCR beta motif of eight highly homologous variants.

Their specific antigens are unknown. Each CDR3 protein gets one entry after TCRdb re-called the 5' RACE reads with MiXCR. The table has 350,000 to 450,000 distinct CDR3 sequences, 25% to 30% seen once. The sample consisted of blood, either unsorted or a sorted T cell fraction (not recorded which). The receptor source for this set is a male donor with ankylosing spondylitis.

The rearrangement uses TRBV29-1 and TRBJ2-1, with D uncertain. The CDR3 has 11 amino acids. V was shortened by 4 bases and J by 8 bases, with 9 bases between the two germline ends. In germline, CDR1 is SQVTM, CDR2 ANQGSEA. The chain's CDR3 is CSVGRLDEQFF. The CDR3 nucleotides are TGCAGCGTTGGAAGATTGGATGAGCAGTTCTTC.

CDR3 amino acids: CASSLTGPPDTQYF. For the CDR3, the DNA is TGCGCCAGCAGCTTGACAGGGCCCCCAGATACGCAGTATTTT. The rearrangement joins TRBV5-1 to TRBJ2-3; D might be TRBD1 (6 bases). This CDR3 contains 14 residues. Germline CDR1 SGHRS, CDR2 YFSETQ. With 1 base removed from V and 4 bases from J, the gap between germline ends came to 10 bases.

The V call is TRBV27, the J call TRBJ1-5; no definite D call. Germline-derived CDR1 and CDR2 are MNHEY and SMNVEV (reference sequence). Trimming stripped 6 bases from V and 0 bases from J, with 12 bases between. CDR3 length: 15 amino acids. For the CDR3, the DNA is TGTGCCAGCAGCTGGCACGGGAATAGCAATCAGCCCCAGCATTTT. Protein: CASSWHGNSNQPQHF.

The rearrangement joins TRBV15 to TRBJ1-5; unclear D gene. The V end lost 0 bases, the J end lost 5 bases, and 14 bases lay between the germline ends. Germline CDR1 reads LNHNV; CDR2 reads YYDKDF (reference sequence). CDR3 size: 16 residues. The CDR3 reads CATSRDLALGDQPQHF. Written as DNA, the CDR3 is TGTGCCACCAGCAGAGATCTGGCCCTCGGGGATCAGCCCCAGCATTTT.

The chain is built from TRBV7-9 and TRBJ2-5; either TRBD1 or TRBD2 may supply D (7 bases each). The germline V gene has CDR1 SEHNR and CDR2 FQNEAQ (reference sequence). Trimming pared 6 bases from V and 1 base from J, leaving 12 bases between. The CDR3 length is 14 residues. The CDR3 sequence is CASSVRGGQETQYF. Written as DNA, the CDR3 is TGTGCCAGCAGTGTCAGGGGGGGCCAAGAGACCCAGTACTTC.

A few counts support this clonotype. The chain combines TRBV19 with TRBJ1-5, with D perhaps TRBD1 (6 bases). Germline assignment: CDR1 LNHDA and CDR2 SQIVND (reference sequence). V lost 3 bases, J lost 7 bases, and 13 bases lay in between. The CDR3 totals 14 residues. CDR3 nucleotide sequence: TGTGCCAGTAGTATTAGCAGGGGACCACAGCCCCAGCATTTT. This codes for CASSISRGPQPQHF. The full variable domain, completed using reference TRBV19 and TRBJ1-5, is DGGITQSPKYLFRKEGQNVTLSCEQNLNHDAMYWYRQDPGQGLRLIYYSQIVNDFQKGDIAEGYSVSREKKESFPLTVTSAQKNPTAFYLCASSISRGPQPQHFGDGTRLSIL.

In this sample, this clonotype turned up a few times. This chain connects TRBV5-1 to TRBJ2-7; TRBD2 matches 7 bases. The CDR3 contains 15 residues. The trim removed 0 bases at V and 3 bases at J, leaving 6 bases unmatched. Germline V lookup: CDR1 SGHRS, CDR2 YFSETQ. The DNA for the CDR3 is TGCGCCAGCAGCTTGGGGGCGGGGGACCTCTACGAGCAGTACGTC. Translation gives CASSLGAGDLYEQYV.

V gene TRBV12-3 or TRBV12-4 combines with J gene TRBJ2-3; either TRBD1 or TRBD2 may supply D (6 bases each). V was trimmed by 7 bases and J by 6 bases, leaving 11 bases between them. This CDR3 spans 12 amino acids. CDR3 protein: CASTRGGDTQYF. Here the CDR3 DNA reads TGTGCCAGCACCAGAGGGGGGGATACGCAGTATTTT.

The rearrangement links TRBV4-1 to TRBJ2-3; unclear D gene. Germline CDR1 MGHRA, CDR2 YSYEKL. The CDR3 is made up of 15 amino acids. V was pared by 0 bases and J by 0 bases, with 7 bases between. The CDR3 DNA is TGCGCCAGCAGCCAAGAGGCGCTCAGCACAGATACGCAGTATTTT. Amino acid sequence: CASSQEALSTDTQYF.

The CDR3 nucleotides read TGCAGTGCTAGTTACCGGGCGACGGGGACCGGGGAGCTGTTTTTT. Translation gives CSASYRATGTGELFF. The rearrangement links TRBV20-1 to TRBJ2-2; D is perhaps TRBD2 (5 bases). The CDR3 consists of 15 residues. CDR1 and CDR2 from the germline V gene are DFQATT and SNEGSKA (reference sequence). Between the trimmed V and J ends, which lost 3 bases and 5 bases, there was a span of 16 bases.

This clonotype has more than one count but fewer than ten. The chain employs TRBV7-9 and TRBJ2-3; 10 positions match TRBD2. J was trimmed by 3 bases and V by 1 base; bases with no gene match: 7. This CDR3 has 17 residues. Looked up from germline, CDR1 is SEHNR and CDR2 is FQNEAQ (reference sequence). The CDR3: CASSLVPSGSLTDTQYF. The CDR3 DNA follows: TGTGCCAGCAGCTTAGTTCCTAGCGGGAGCTTAACAGATACGCAGTATTTT.

The chain is built from TRBV20-1 and TRBJ2-5; 7 nucleotides match TRBD2. The V gene end was trimmed by 4 bases and the J gene end by 4 bases; junction bases not matched to a gene: 6. Germline CDR1 reads DFQATT; CDR2 reads SNEGSKA (reference sequence). The CDR3 spans 13 residues. The chain's CDR3 is CSANAIAGETQYF. Written as DNA, the CDR3 is TGCAGTGCTAACGCTATAGCGGGAGAGACCCAGTACTTC.